Described below is a single T cell receptor (beta chain) sequence and its context. No antigen is known for it. Base qualities are not recorded, but no much larger clone differs from it by a single base. The germline V gene sets CDR1 to SGHTA and CDR2 to FQGNSA. The CDR3 starts with the cysteine, ends with the phenylalanine, and has 19 residues. Only the CDR3 DNA is retained, 57 bases long and in frame from the first base. V trim: 1 base; J trim: 0 bases; unmatched bases: 7. Systemically healthy Caucasian individuals from Russia, 39 in total and aged roughly 6 to 95 years, were included as donors. Around 10 milliliters of peripheral blood were collected from each donor into EDTA-treated Vacutainer tubes. Ficoll-Paque density-gradient centrifugation was used to isolate PBMCs, with at least 7 million per sample. Trizol reagent was used to extract total RNA from PBMCs, with at least 5.5 micrograms per sample. Naive CD45RAhigh/CD27high T cell percentages were measured by flow cytometry on a PBMC aliquot from every donor.

Library creation used 5' RACE. Sequencing relied on an Illumina HiSeq 2500. A second PCR of roughly 7 to 12 cycles was run with a J-beta primer mix and a sample-barcoded 5' primer. A template-switch 5' adaptor carrying 12 random nucleotides introduced a unique molecular identifier onto each TCR beta cDNA molecule. At least 2.5 million CDR3-containing paired-end reads were obtained from each sample. First-strand cDNA synthesis was performed from all RNA using the Mint cDNA synthesis kit, with priming by a TRBC-specific oligonucleotide. Following uracil-DNA glycosylase treatment, all cDNA underwent a first 18-cycle PCR with the universal primers M1SS and BC2_uni_R. Turning to the authors' computational methods: For normalization, 1 million high-quality reads, each with a distinct molecular identifier, were randomly selected from each sample. Instead of being binned into consensus sequences, reads with shared molecular identifiers were discarded. MiTCR, set to a Q25 quality threshold and the strictest error-elimination algorithm, was used for CDR3 identification, clonotype clustering and error correction. A nonparametric unseen species model with Euler transformation was used to estimate a lower bound on total TCR beta diversity. TCRdb trimmed public reads at Q25 via fastp, called clones via MiXCR and kept in-frame beta chains. Rows are combined by CDR3 protein, so each entry shows the most common genes and DNA. TCRdb's processing, not the study's, gives the V and J calls here. The sample includes approximately 1.5 million distinct CDR3 sequences, with less than 45% observed a single time. Under 5% of the sample lies in the top ten.

The data are from a study of blood T cells in healthy people across ages (dated by TCRdb to the mid-2010s). Background for the entire study: Template switching captured roughly one uniquely barcoded TCR beta cDNA molecule per two T cells in model experiments. Using the same blood draw, the study looked at two additional independent replicas of 1 million unique cDNA reads for two donors, one aged 18 to 30 and the other aged 80 or older. The donors were divided into four age groups: young (average roughly 15 years), middle-aged (about 39), aged (approximately 59) and long-lived (about 79). Using deep sequencing normalized with unique cDNA molecular identifiers, the study measured how TCR beta repertoire diversity changes with age. To avoid experimental bias, donors of different ages were spread randomly across the sequencing lanes. Here is what the overall study found, with its caveats: Since profiling was done on bulk unsorted PBMCs, naive and antigen-experienced compartments could not be conclusively compared. Compared with the aged group, the long-lived group had more naive CD4+ T cells, fewer expanded clones and increased TCR diversity, suggesting age selection. Estimates of total diversity based on one million sequenced T cells were considered lower bounds and underestimates. As age increased, observed TCR beta diversity per million T cells dropped in a roughly linear way, and a significant reduction was already evident by age around 41. Because the CMV infection status of the donors was unknown, age-related changes in expanded clonotypes may potentially have been confounded. There was a strong correlation between observed TCR beta diversity and the percentage of naive T cells measured by flow cytometry.

The sequenced sample consisted of blood. The sequence links TRBV7-2 to TRBJ2-4; 12 central bases correspond to TRBD2. The origin of this receptor is a woman between 18 and 29 years old in good health. DNA sequence: TGTGCCAGCAGCTTAGTTCTAGCGGGAGGGCCCCTAGCCAAAAACATTCAGTACTTC. Translated, this gives CASSLVLAGGPLAKNIQYF.